The 9 T cell receptor beta chains presented below share a single source sample, sequenced in a study of OX40 agonist ivuxolimab in advanced cancers. The assay was immunoSEQ multiplex PCR, and TCRdb's table has in-frame clones only and misses some. The sample shows 75,000 to 80,000 clones, around 83% of them seen only once. The sample was CD4+ or CD8+ T cells sorted from blood, taken in a trial of the OX40 agonist ivuxolimab. These TCRs come from an adult with an advanced solid tumor such as melanoma, head and neck, liver or kidney cancer.

The CDR3 loop reads CASGFGAVNTGELFF. As DNA, the CDR3 is TGTGCTAGTGGTTTTGGGGCCGTGAACACCGGGGAGCTGTTTTTT. This chain connects TRBV12-5 to TRBJ2-2; D is perhaps TRBD1 (5 bases). Germline-derived CDR1 and CDR2 are LGHNT and FRNRAP. This CDR3 is 15 amino acids long. V was clipped by 3 bases and J by 1 base, with 9 bases between them.

The rearrangement uses TRBV28 and TRBJ2-7; D is perhaps TRBD2 (5 bases). V lost 5 bases to trimming and J lost 3 bases, with 20 bases between them. Looked up from germline, CDR1 is MDHEN and CDR2 is SYDVKM. CDR3 size: 16 residues. This CDR3 reads CASSPPGIASDYEQYF. The CDR3 region has the DNA TGTGCCAGCAGTCCCCCCGGGATAGCAAGCGACTACGAGCAGTACTTC.

The J gene is TRBJ1-4, the V gene TRBV4-3, with D possibly TRBD1 on 6 matching bases. With 0 bases removed from V and 7 bases from J, the gap between germline ends came to 12 bases. Germline CDR1 reads LGHNA; CDR2 reads YSLEER. The CDR3 has 15 residues. CDR3 loop: CASSQDGRGSEKLFF. The CDR3 DNA is TGCGCCAGCAGCCAAGACGGCAGGGGAAGTGAAAAACTGTTTTTT.

This clone was recorded only once. The genes are TRBV5-6 and TRBJ2-5; D is possibly TRBD1 or TRBD2 (5 bases each). CDR3 length equals 14 residues. Germline loops: CDR1 SGHDT, CDR2 YYEEEE. Trimming shortened V by 0 bases and J by 5 bases, and 11 bases separated the two germline ends. The CDR3 reads CASSLVGDEETQYF. The CDR3 nucleotides are TGTGCCAGCAGCTTGGTGGGGGACGAGGAGACCCAGTACTTC.

This sequence joins TRBV19 and TRBJ1-2, with 11 bases matching TRBD1. This CDR3 has 17 amino acids. The J segment lost 4 bases and the V segment lost 7 bases, leaving 14 bases of the junction unmatched. Germline V gene sequence: CDR1 LNHDA, CDR2 SQIVND (reference sequence). The CDR3 DNA reads as TGTGCCAGTACCGCCCGGGGGACAGGGGGGTCTAGCTATGGCTACACCTTC. Residues: CASTARGTGGSSYGYTF. Combining the CDR3 with reference TRBV19 and TRBJ1-2 gives the whole variable domain DGGITQSPKYLFRKEGQNVTLSCEQNLNHDAMYWYRQDPGQGLRLIYYSQIVNDFQKGDIAEGYSVSREKKESFPLTVTSAQKNPTAFYLCASTARGTGGSSYGYTFGSGTRLTVV.

V is TRBV7-2 and J is TRBJ1-1; possible D gene TRBD1, 5 bases. Germline CDR1 is SGHTA and CDR2 is FQGNSA. The CDR3 covers 15 residues. V was clipped by 6 bases and J by 5 bases, with 19 bases between them. The CDR3 reads CASRSSQVGGTEAFF. The CDR3 region has the DNA TGTGCCAGCAGGTCTTCCCAAGTGGGGGGAACTGAAGCTTTCTTT.

This chain uses TRBV2 with TRBJ1-5; no reliable D call. V shed 2 bases and J shed 10 bases, with 12 bases lying between them. Germline-derived CDR1 and CDR2 are SNHLY and FYNNEI. The CDR3 loop spans 13 amino acids. The CDR3 DNA reads TGTGCCAGCAGTGAAAGCCTTGGGAATCCCCAGCATTTT. Amino acids: CASSESLGNPQHF.

This chain joins TRBV9 and TRBJ2-2, with D perhaps TRBD2 (6 bases). The CDR3 contains 14 residues. Trimming cost V 1 base and J 5 bases, with 9 bases left between them. Germline V gene data show CDR1 as SGDLS and CDR2 as YYNGEE. The CDR3 here is CASSVFAGTGELFF. The CDR3 nucleotides are TGTGCCAGCAGCGTATTTGCGGGAACCGGGGAGCTGTTTTTT. Combining the CDR3 with reference TRBV9 and TRBJ2-2 gives the whole variable domain DSGVTQTPKHLITATGQRVTLRCSPRSGDLSVYWYQQSLDQGLQFLIQYYNGEERAKGNILERFSAQQFPDLHSELNLSSLELGDSALYFCASSVFAGTGELFFGEGSRLTVL.

The V gene is TRBV5-1, the J gene TRBJ1-2; D is possibly TRBD1 (5 bases). The CDR3 spans 15 residues. The germline V gene encodes CDR1 SGHRS and CDR2 YFSETQ. Between the trimmed V and J ends, which lost 3 bases and 4 bases, there was a span of 16 bases. The CDR3 nucleotides are TGCGCCAGCAGCTGGAGGCCAGGGTCGGGCTATGGCTACACCTTC. It codes for CASSWRPGSGYGYTF.